This T cell receptor beta chain was retrieved from a study of blood T cell repertoires in COVID-19 (dated by TCRdb to between 2020 and 2021). About the study as a whole: Samples from collaborators originated in the United States, Italy and Spain and spanned both the acute and convalescent phases of COVID-19. The prospective study material was composed of cDNA or gDNA derived from T cells, B-cell-depleted T cells, or PBMCs. The dataset comprised deeply sampled blood TCRbeta repertoires from subjects exposed to, actively infected with, or recovered from COVID-19. The repertoires were made available in a free public database intended to serve as a resource for research on the immune response to SARS-CoV-2. The samples were drawn from two sources: the first 160 participants of the ongoing ImmuneRACE study, and 950 to 1,500 subjects contributed by 6 global collaborators. Sample metadata almost always included a de-identified subject ID, COVID-19 status, age in years and sex. HLA class I and class II types, where available, came from metadata supplied by the sample provider rather than from assay-based typing.

Beyond this particular receptor, the publication reports: How much clinical and demographic metadata was included differed by source and by participant, and the metadata was provided uncurated.

Remarks on this clone: It lacks a known antigen. No base qualities exist here, and no much larger clone lies one base off it.

The collaborating institutions used their own protocols to collect whole blood in K2EDTA tubes. For TCRbeta analysis, collaborators shipped samples in one of three forms: frozen whole blood, isolated PBMCs, or DNA extracted from either of those sample types. Measured from the cysteine to the phenylalanine, the CDR3 is 14 residues long. CDR3 DNA is the only sequence kept; it has 42 bases, read in frame from the first base. CDR1 SGHRS and CDR2 YFSETQ were looked up in the germline V gene. Relative to germline, V is missing 0 bases and J is missing 4 bases, with 4 bases of the junction outside any gene match. TCRbeta CDR3 regions were amplified from genomic DNA using the immunoSEQ Assay, a bias-controlled multiplex PCR. The published analysis was carried out like this. The number of nucleated cells in each sample was estimated from the amplification of reference gene primers within the assay. To quantify the absolute abundance of each unique TCRbeta CDR3 rearrangement, sequence reads were collapsed and filtered. For each sample, productive Simpson clonality was calculated as the square root of Simpson's diversity index over productive rearrangements. In TCRdb, the immuneACCESS table is reduced to in-frame sequences with V and J assigned. These tables do not hold every clone; where another copy was compared, an unresolved V gene accounts for under half, and the others remain unexplained. Clone size and V and J calls were adopted from that table, with D and trimming inferred from the DNA. In this sample the table shows a few hundred thousand clones, 87% of which occur a single time. Less than 2.5% of the sample lies in the top ten.

The sequence links TRBV5-1 to TRBJ2-7, with TRBD2 identical over 7 junction bases. This receptor was identified in a man between 18 and 35 years old with active or convalescent COVID-19. Source material: peripheral blood. The CDR3 reads CASSLGLAEYEQYF. In nucleotide form, the sequence is TGCGCCAGCAGCTTGGGGCTAGCGGAGTACGAGCAGTACTTC.